A single T cell receptor (beta chain) is shown here with its context. Its antigen is unidentified. The data derive from a study of cytomegalovirus exposure and HLA in healthy donors. Vbeta (60) and Jbeta (13) primers were used in the PCR. Repertoires were generated with immunoSEQ multiplex PCR, while TCRdb's copy carries only in-frame clones and drops some. The table includes roughly 200,000 clones, around 83% detected once. Among the donors, all were healthy bone marrow donors. Study-wide results and limits: The authors enumerated roughly 180 TCR beta chains as linked to cytomegalovirus.

The germline V gene has CDR1 SGDLS and CDR2 YYNGEE. The CDR3 covers 13 residues. V was pared by 0 bases and J by 6 bases, with 9 bases between. Specimen: PBMCs. J is TRBJ1-2 and V is TRBV9; TRBD1 might be the D (6 bases). The sequence was collected from a woman aged 40-49 years in good health and CMV-seronegative. CDR3 sequence reads: CASSVGTGNGYTF. The DNA for the CDR3 is TGTGCCAGCAGCGTAGGAACAGGGAATGGCTACACCTTC.